One and the same sample provided the 4 T cell receptor beta chains below, sequenced in a study of spatial heterogeneity in lung cancer. One entry per CDR3 protein results from TCRdb running MiXCR on the 5' RACE reads. The sample has roughly 23,000 distinct CDR3 sequences, 4.7% seen once; the top ten hold 5.2%. Time point of the sample: sample taken at primary tumor resection. Unsorted tumor, nontumor lung tissue or cryopreserved PBMC supplied the whole RNA. The specimen was PBMCs, collected at surgery. These receptors were obtained from a male donor with early-stage non-small cell lung cancer.

This clonotype was seen ten or more times. The rearrangement links TRBV4-1 to TRBJ2-4; 12 nucleotides align to TRBD2. Germline CDR1 and CDR2: MGHRA and YSYEKL. Trimming at V came to 1 base and at J to 5 bases, leaving 3 bases not matched to a gene. The CDR3 consists of 16 residues. The DNA of the CDR3 is TGCGCCAGCAGCCAAGGACTAGCGGGAGTCGAAAACATTCAGTACTTC. Residues: CASSQGLAGVENIQYF.

This CDR3 reads CASSAPGSERGNTIYF. CDR3 nucleotide sequence: TGTGCCAGCAGTGCCCCGGGCTCTGAACGCGGAAACACCATATATTTT. The chain has TRBV28 and TRBJ1-3; D unresolved. Germline values: CDR1 MDHEN, CDR2 SYDVKM. V shed 5 bases and J shed 4 bases, with 18 bases lying between them. This CDR3 comprises 16 residues. The full variable domain, rest sourced from reference TRBV28 and TRBJ1-3, is DVKVTQSSRYLVKRTGEKVFLECVQDMDHENMFWYRQDPGLGLRLIYFSYDVKMKEKGDIPEGYSVSREKKERFSLILESASTNQTSMYLCASSAPGSERGNTIYFGEGSWLTVV.

This clonotype occurred many times. The chain recombines TRBV28 with TRBJ2-3, with D possibly TRBD2 on 6 matching bases. Trimming took 6 bases from V and 6 from J, leaving 10 bases between them. The CDR3 is made up of 12 amino acids. CDR1 MDHEN and CDR2 SYDVKM come from the germline V gene. CDR3 residues: CASSLLADTQYF. The CDR3 region has the DNA TGTGCCAGCAGCCTTCTAGCGGATACGCAGTATTTT.

In this sample, this clonotype turned up many times. This rearrangement joins TRBV5-1 to TRBJ2-3; 11 bases fit TRBD2. Trimming removed 4 bases from V and 0 bases from J; junction bases left unmatched: 4. The length of the CDR3 is 16 residues. Germline V lookup: CDR1 SGHRS, CDR2 YFSETQ. The CDR3 reads CASSPGLAASTDTQYF. Here the CDR3 DNA reads TGCGCCAGCAGCCCGGGACTAGCGGCTAGCACAGATACGCAGTATTTT.